These T cell receptor beta chains were read from a single sample in a study of HIV-infected patients and healthy controls. TCRdb re-called the 5' RACE reads through MiXCR, storing one row per CDR3 protein. The repertoire holds about 9,600 distinct CDR3 sequences, with around 7% as singletons. Specimen: blood, collected before antiretroviral therapy. The receptors stem from an adult with HIV infection. Both conserved end residues are part of each CDR3. Fields, in order: J gene, clone size, D gene, V gene, CDR3 DNA, CDR3 protein. A D gene is named only where the DNA matches it firmly. Clone size is not always given. Where it is, it says once, few, many or a class for expanded clones.

TRBJ2-5	many	.	TRBV5-6	TGTGCCAGCAGCTTGGGAGGGGTAAAAGAGACCCAGTACTTC	CASSLGGVKETQYF
TRBJ2-3	medium-sized	.	TRBV20-1	TGCAGTGCTAGACACCCCACAGATACGCAGTATTTT	CSARHPTDTQYF
TRBJ2-1	many	.	TRBV7-3	TGTGCCAGCAGCTTAAGGGTGGGGAGCTCCTACAATGAGCAGTTCTTC	CASSLRVGSSYNEQFF
TRBJ1-5	many	.	TRBV9	TGTGCCAGCAGCGAATGGGACGGTAGCAATCAGCCCCAGCATTTT	CASSEWDGSNQPQHF
TRBJ2-7	many	.	TRBV27	TGTGCCAGCAATAGGGACGGATCCTCCTACGAGCAGTACTTC	CASNRDGSSYEQYF
TRBJ2-1	medium-sized	TRBD2	TRBV10-2	TGCGCCAGCAGGGGGGCGGGGGGGCCAGACAATGAGCAGTTCTTC	CASRGAGGPDNEQFF
TRBJ1-1	many	TRBD1	TRBV5-5	TGTGCCAGCAGCCAGGACAGGGGGCCTGAAGCTTTCTTT	CASSQDRGPEAFF
TRBJ1-4	many	.	TRBV4-3	TGCGCCAGCAGCCAAGATGCAGGGGTTGCAAAACTGTTTTTT	CASSQDAGVAKLFF
TRBJ2-7	.	TRBD1	TRBV10-3	TGTGCCATCAGTGGGACAGGGCATCTGGGTTGGGGAGAGCAGTACTTC	CAISGTGHLGWGEQYF
TRBJ1-5	many	.	TRBV27	TGTGCCAGCAGTCCACGGGGCCTGGGCCCTCAGCCCCAGCATTTT	CASSPRGLGPQPQHF
TRBJ1-1	.	.	TRBV6-9	TGTGCCAGGGGTTGCGCTGAAGCTTTCTTT	CARGCAEAFF
TRBJ2-5	many	.	TRBV6-5	TGTGCCAGCAGTTACTCGAATCAAGAGACCCAGTACTTC	CASSYSNQETQYF
TRBJ1-1	large	.	TRBV7-9	TGTGCCAGCAGCTTAGGTATAACTGAAGCTTTCTTT	CASSLGITEAFF
TRBJ2-1	many	TRBD2	TRBV27	TGTGCCAGCATACTACTAGCGGGGGTAGGCAATGAGCAGTTCTTC	CASILLAGVGNEQFF
TRBJ2-2	.	.	TRBV7-6	TGTGCCAGCAGCCCCGGAAGTAGCGGATACACCGGGGAGCTGTTTTTT	CASSPGSSGYTGELFF
TRBJ1-5	many	TRBD1	TRBV6-5	TGTGCCAGCAGCTCCACAGGGGTCAATCAGCCCCAGCATTTT	CASSSTGVNQPQHF
TRBJ1-5	many	TRBD1	TRBV3-1	TGTGCCAGCAGCCAATGGACAGGGAATCAGCCCCAGCATTTT	CASSQWTGNQPQHF
TRBJ2-7	few	.	TRBV11-2	TGTGCCAGCAGCTTAATCCTCGGGAATGACTTCGAGCAGTACTTC	CASSLILGNDFEQYF
TRBJ1-4	many	TRBD1	TRBV7-9	TGTGCCAGCAGCCGGGACAGGGGGCTCGGTAATGAAAAACTGTTTTTT	CASSRDRGLGNEKLFF
TRBJ2-5	many	.	TRBV20-1	TGCAGTCTAATCCAGGGGTCTAAAAAAGAGACCCAGTACTTC	CSLIQGSKKETQYF
TRBJ2-5	few	TRBD2	TRBV19	TGTGCCAGCAAAAGGGGACTAGCGGAACTAGAGACCCAGTACTTC	CASKRGLAELETQYF
TRBJ1-5	many	TRBD1	TRBV5-6	TGTGCCAGCAGCCGTTTGACAGGGATTAGCAATCAGCCCCAGCATTTT	CASSRLTGISNQPQHF
TRBJ2-5	many	TRBD1	TRBV10-3	TGTGCCATCACACGGGACAGGGGGATTGGTCTCCAGTACTTC	CAITRDRGIGLQYF
TRBJ1-1	many	.	TRBV7-6	TGTGCCAGCAGCCCCTCACAGGGAATGAACACTGAAGCTTTCTTT	CASSPSQGMNTEAFF
TRBJ1-5	many	.	TRBV12-5	TGTGCTAGTGGTTTAGATCAGCCCCAGCATTTT	CASGLDQPQHF
TRBJ2-3	many	.	TRBV10-3	TGTGCCATCAGTGAGTCGCCGTGGACGGAGTGGGGCACAGATACGCAGTATTTT	CAISESPWTEWGTDTQYF
TRBJ2-4	.	.	TRBV5-1	TGCGCCAGCAATGACTCACCAACGTCCAAAAACATTCAGTACTTC	CASNDSPTSKNIQYF